The T cell receptor beta chain described here comes from a study of metastatic and nonmetastatic thyroid tumors (dated by TCRdb to the early 2020s). About the investigation overall: The researchers compared repertoires between peripheral blood samples and tumor or nodule tissue samples from patients with malignant or benign thyroid disease.

This clone was seen more than once but under ten times. It lacks a known antigen. Per-base qualities were not stored, and no clone one base away is much larger. The receptor library was made with PCR. TCRdb records Illumina HiSeq 4000 as the sequencer. High-throughput sequencing was used to profile the CDR3 region of the TCR beta-chain in every patient. As for the authors' bioinformatics: A classifier to discriminate distant-metastatic papillary thyroid cancer patients was built from CDR3 differences across clinicopathological groups. Repertoire diversity was assessed with the Shannon index, and tumor-blood repertoire similarity with the Morisita-Horn index. The public sequencing data were trimmed at Q25 with fastp and processed into clonotypes with MiXCR by TCRdb, which kept only in-frame beta chains. TCRdb, not the authors, supplied the V and J calls. Present in this sample are under 9,000 clones, around 43% of which were seen just once. Together, the top ten hold 30% to 40% of the sample.

V is shortened by 0 bases, J by 3 bases, and the region joining them spans 9 bases. From cysteine to phenylalanine, the CDR3 is 14 amino acids long. The entry retains the CDR3 DNA only, 42 bases that are in frame from base 1. Via the germline V gene (reference sequence), CDR1 is LNHDA and CDR2 SQIVND. Study-level results and caveats: TCR beta diversity was reported as significantly higher in malignant tumors than in benign nodules, in both blood and tumor samples.

No treatment had been received by any patient before thyroid surgery. Using T-cell receptor beta sequencing, the researchers looked back retrospectively at clinical samples from patients, gathered between about 2012 and 2019. Sequenced input: tumor tissue. The clonotype was recovered from a male donor with papillary thyroid cancer or a benign thyroid nodule (not recorded which). Some clones in this sample may be carry-over from other donors' samples. The sequence links TRBV19 to TRBJ2-7; 5 matching bases give a weak D call of TRBD1. The CDR3 corresponds to CASSIDRAIYEQYF. Here is the DNA: TGTGCCAGTAGTATAGACAGGGCGATCTACGAGCAGTACTTC. Joined to the reference TRBV19 and TRBJ2-7 proteins, this CDR3 gives the full variable domain: DGGITQSPKYLFRKEGQNVTLSCEQNLNHDAMYWYRQDPGQGLRLIYYSQIVNDFQKGDIAEGYSVSREKKESFPLTVTSAQKNPTAFYLCASSIDRAIYEQYFGPGTRLTVT.